A selection of T cell receptor beta chains follows, all from one sample in a study of OX40 agonist ivuxolimab in advanced cancers. Measured with immunoSEQ multiplex PCR; TCRdb has only the in-frame clones, and not every one. The data show about 12,000 clones, approximately 76% seen once. Sequencing used CD4+ or CD8+ T cells sorted from blood, obtained in a trial of the OX40 agonist ivuxolimab. These receptor sequences come from an adult with an advanced solid tumor such as melanoma, head and neck, liver or kidney cancer. CDR3s include the opening cysteine and the closing phenylalanine or tryptophan. Each record gives: J gene, D gene, V gene, clone size, CDR3 protein, CDR3 DNA. A D gene is named only where the DNA matches it firmly. The size entry is marked missing in some rows and otherwise reads once, few, many or a size class.

TRBJ2-3 TRBD2 TRBV4-1 few CASSQVPGASGRGDTQYF TGCGCCAGCAGCCAAGTTCCCGGCGCTAGCGGGAGGGGAGATACGCAGTATTTT
TRBJ1-3 - TRBV28 large CASSLLATMTSGNTIYF TGTGCCAGCAGTTTACTGGCGACCATGACCTCTGGAAACACCATATATTTT
TRBJ2-1 TRBD2 TRBV27 - CASSLSSGRPHVEQFF TGTGCCAGCAGTTTATCTAGCGGGAGGCCGCACGTGGAGCAGTTCTTC
TRBJ2-3 TRBD2 TRBV6-6 once CASSRGLAFDTQYF TGTGCCAGCAGCCGTGGACTAGCGTTTGATACGCAGTATTTT
TRBJ1-1 - TRBV9 - CASSVDGGEAFF TGTGCCAGCAGCGTAGATGGGGGTGAAGCTTTCTTT
TRBJ2-3 - TRBV9 - CASSVGTNTDTQYF TGTGCCAGCAGCGTCGGGACAAATACCGATACGCAGTATTTT
TRBJ1-2 - TRBV2 - CASSEAGAGTSVAF TGTGCCAGCAGTGAAGCTGGTGCAGGCACTTCTGTCGCCTTC
TRBJ1-1 - TRBV6-1 - CASSEYWGTEAFF TGTGCCAGCAGTGAATATTGGGGCACTGAAGCTTTCTTT
TRBJ2-1 - TRBV2 - CASGESSYNEQFF TGTGCCAGCGGGGAAAGCTCCTACAATGAGCAGTTCTTC
TRBJ2-1 - TRBV18 - CASSPRGADEQFF TGTGCCAGCTCACCGAGGGGGGCGGATGAGCAGTTCTTC
TRBJ2-6 TRBD2 TRBV4-3 - CASSQDGAGGYGANVLTF TGCGCCAGCAGCCAAGACGGAGCGGGAGGTTATGGGGCCAACGTCCTGACTTTC
TRBJ1-2 TRBD1 TRBV29-1 - CSVGDRVMNYGYTF TGCAGCGTGGGGGACAGAGTGATGAACTATGGCTACACCTTC
TRBJ1-4 - TRBV6-5 - CASSVQGRELFF TGTGCCAGCAGCGTCCAGGGGCGGGAACTGTTTTTT
TRBJ2-1 - TRBV6-5 - CASSYVQGQFF TGTGCCAGCAGTTATGTGCAAGGGCAGTTCTTC
TRBJ2-7 TRBD2 TRBV19 - CASSIGPSGLDSSYEQYF TGTGCCAGTAGTATAGGTCCTAGCGGATTAGACAGCTCCTACGAGCAGTACTTC
TRBJ2-6 TRBD1 TRBV2 - CASRGTGSSSGANVLTF TGTGCCAGCAGAGGGACAGGATCAAGCTCTGGGGCCAACGTCCTGACTTTC
TRBJ1-5 - TRBV27 - CASSHRDSNQPQHF TGTGCCAGCAGTCACAGGGATAGCAATCAGCCCCAGCATTTT
TRBJ2-1 - TRBV11-2 - CASSALRDKINEQFF TGTGCCAGCAGCGCTCTCCGGGACAAAATCAATGAGCAGTTCTTC
TRBJ2-7 - TRBV7-8 - CASSLLVASEQYF TGTGCCAGCAGCTTATTAGTAGCGTCCGAGCAGTACTTC
TRBJ2-1 - TRBV28 - CASSLRGGYNEQFF TGTGCCAGCAGTTTAAGGGGGGGGTACAATGAGCAGTTCTTC
TRBJ1-5 - TRBV29-1 - CSVEEGNNQPQHF TGCAGCGTTGAAGAGGGGAACAATCAGCCCCAGCATTTT
TRBJ1-5 TRBD1 TRBV7-6 - CASSLDRGNNQPQHF TGTGCCAGCAGCCTGGACAGGGGGAACAATCAGCCCCAGCATTTT
TRBJ1-3 TRBD1 TRBV29-1 - CSVATGVGNTIYF TGCAGCGTCGCGACAGGGGTGGGAAACACCATATATTTT
TRBJ2-3 - TRBV28 - CASASSVSTDTQYF TGTGCCAGCGCCTCGAGTGTGTCCACAGATACGCAGTATTTT